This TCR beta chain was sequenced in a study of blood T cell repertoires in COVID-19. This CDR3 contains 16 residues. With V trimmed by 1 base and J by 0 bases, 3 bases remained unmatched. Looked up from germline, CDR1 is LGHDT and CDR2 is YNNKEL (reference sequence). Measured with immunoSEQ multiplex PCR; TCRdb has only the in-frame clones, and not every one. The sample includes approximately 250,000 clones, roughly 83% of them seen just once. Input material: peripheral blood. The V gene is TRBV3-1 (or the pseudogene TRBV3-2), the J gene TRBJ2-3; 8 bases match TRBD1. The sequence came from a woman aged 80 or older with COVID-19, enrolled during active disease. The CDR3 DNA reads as TGTGCCAGCAGCCAAGCGTCAGGGGGCAGCACAGATACGCAGTATTTT. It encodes CASSQASGGSTDTQYF.